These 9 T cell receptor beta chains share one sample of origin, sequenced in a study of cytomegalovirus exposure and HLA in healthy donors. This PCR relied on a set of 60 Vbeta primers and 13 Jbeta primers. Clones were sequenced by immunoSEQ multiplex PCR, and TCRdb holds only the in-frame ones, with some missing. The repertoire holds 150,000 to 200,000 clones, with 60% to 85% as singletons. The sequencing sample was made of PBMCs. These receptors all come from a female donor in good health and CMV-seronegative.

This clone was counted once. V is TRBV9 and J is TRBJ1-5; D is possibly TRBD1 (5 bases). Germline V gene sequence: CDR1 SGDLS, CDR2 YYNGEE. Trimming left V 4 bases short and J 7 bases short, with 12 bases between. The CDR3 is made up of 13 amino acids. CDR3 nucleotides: TGTGCCAGCAGCCGAACACCAGGGCAGCCCCAGCATTTT. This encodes CASSRTPGQPQHF. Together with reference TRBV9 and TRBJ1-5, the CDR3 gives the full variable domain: DSGVTQTPKHLITATGQRVTLRCSPRSGDLSVYWYQQSLDQGLQFLIQYYNGEERAKGNILERFSAQQFPDLHSELNLSSLELGDSALYFCASSRTPGQPQHFGDGTRLSIL.

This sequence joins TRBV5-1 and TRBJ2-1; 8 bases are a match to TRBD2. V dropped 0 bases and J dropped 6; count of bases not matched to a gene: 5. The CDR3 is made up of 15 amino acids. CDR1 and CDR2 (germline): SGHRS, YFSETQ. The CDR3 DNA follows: TGCGCCAGCAGCTTGGAACGGGGGGGCCGCAATGAGCAGTTCTTC. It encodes CASSLERGGRNEQFF.

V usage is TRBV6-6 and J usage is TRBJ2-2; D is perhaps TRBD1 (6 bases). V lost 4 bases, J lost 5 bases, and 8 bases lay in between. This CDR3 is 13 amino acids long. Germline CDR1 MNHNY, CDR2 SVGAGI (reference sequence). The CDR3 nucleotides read TGTGCCAGCAGTTTGGACAGTACCGGGGAGCTGTTTTTT. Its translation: CASSLDSTGELFF.

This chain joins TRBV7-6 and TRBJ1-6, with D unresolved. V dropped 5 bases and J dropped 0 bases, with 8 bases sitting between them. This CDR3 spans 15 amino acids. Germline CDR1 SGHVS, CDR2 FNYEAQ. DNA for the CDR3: TGTGCCAGCAGCCAACAAAGCTCCTATAATTCACCCCTCCACTTT. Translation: CASSQQSSYNSPLHF.

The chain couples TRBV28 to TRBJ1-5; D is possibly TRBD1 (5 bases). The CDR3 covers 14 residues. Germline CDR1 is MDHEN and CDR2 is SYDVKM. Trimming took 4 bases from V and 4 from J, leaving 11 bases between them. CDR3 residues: CASSSSYRNQPQHF. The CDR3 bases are TGTGCCAGCAGTTCGTCCTACAGGAATCAGCCCCAGCATTTT.

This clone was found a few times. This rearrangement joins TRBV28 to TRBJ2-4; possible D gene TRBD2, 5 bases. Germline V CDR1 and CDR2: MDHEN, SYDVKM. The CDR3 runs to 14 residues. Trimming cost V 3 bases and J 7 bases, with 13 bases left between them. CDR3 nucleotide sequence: TGTGCCAGCAGTTTGCCAGAGGGAATTAACATTCAGTACTTC. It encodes CASSLPEGINIQYF.

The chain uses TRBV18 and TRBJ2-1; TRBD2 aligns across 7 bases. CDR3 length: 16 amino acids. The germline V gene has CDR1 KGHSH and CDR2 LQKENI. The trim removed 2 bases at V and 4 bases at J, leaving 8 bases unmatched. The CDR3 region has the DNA TGTGCCAGCTCACCAAAGAGCGGGATTAGGTACAATGAGCAGTTCTTC. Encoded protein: CASSPKSGIRYNEQFF.

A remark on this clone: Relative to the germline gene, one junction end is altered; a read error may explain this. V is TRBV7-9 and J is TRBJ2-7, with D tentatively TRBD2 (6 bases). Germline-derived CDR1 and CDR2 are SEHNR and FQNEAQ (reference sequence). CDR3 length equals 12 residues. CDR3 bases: TGTTCCAGCAGCTCGGGAGCATACGAGCAGTACTTC. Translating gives CSSSSGAYEQYF.

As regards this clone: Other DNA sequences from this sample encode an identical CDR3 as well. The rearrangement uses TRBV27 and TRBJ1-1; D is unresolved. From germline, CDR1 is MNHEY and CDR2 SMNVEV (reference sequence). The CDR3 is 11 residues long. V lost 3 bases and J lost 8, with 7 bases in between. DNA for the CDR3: TGTGCCAGCAGTTTTGGAGCGGAAGCTTTCTTT. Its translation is CASSFGAEAFF.